This paragraph covers one T cell receptor (beta chain) sequence. At least ten counts were recorded for this clonotype. The clone's antigen remains unknown. The input lacks base qualities; no much larger clone sits a single base away. From cysteine to phenylalanine, the CDR3 is 15 amino acids long. Kept here is only the CDR3 DNA, which spans 45 bases and is read in frame from base 1. Per the germline V gene (reference sequence), SEHNR is the CDR1 and FQNEAQ is the CDR2. V is reduced by 7 bases and J by 7 bases, leaving a spacing of 19 bases between them. The sample belongs to a study of response to subunit inactivated influenza vaccine (dated by TCRdb to 2016 to 2018). For context, the study as a whole: The study used deep quantitative T cell receptor repertoire profiling to track responses to a trivalent subunit inactivated influenza vaccine. Points the paper makes about the study in general: According to the authors, only a limited number of new T cells may be recruited by each seasonal influenza vaccination.

Library creation used RT-PCR. The data were produced on an Illumina HiSeq 2500. Starting from the raw public reads, TCRdb applied fastp trimming at Q25, assembled clones with MiXCR and retained in-frame beta chains. Each record represents a unique CDR3 protein, reported with the most common genes and DNA among its rows. This sample has hundreds of thousands of distinct CDR3 sequences in its table, and 14% of those were observed once. The ten most abundant clones make up 7.6% of the sample. The material sequenced was PBMCs from blood, taken around two weeks before vaccination. This TCR was recovered from a man aged 50 to 60 who received an inactivated influenza vaccine. Donor details come from another sample of the same person, matched by shared clones. The V gene is TRBV7-9 and the J gene is TRBJ2-2; perhaps TRBD2 is the D gene, with 6 bases matching. In nucleotide form, the sequence is TGTGCCAGCAACTTTCTCTCGAGCGGGCACGGGGAGCTGTTTTTT. Translation gives CASNFLSSGHGELFF.